This TCR beta chain was observed in a study of blood T cell repertoires in COVID-19. CDR1 is MDHEN, CDR2 SYDVKM, per germline. This CDR3 has 19 residues. With 6 bases clipped from V and 0 bases from J, the junction kept 12 bases outside the gene matches. The repertoire was sequenced with immunoSEQ multiplex PCR; TCRdb's copy has only in-frame clones and lacks some. The sample yields roughly 260,000 clones, around 86% seen once. The sample was PBMCs or T cells enriched from blood (not recorded which). The J gene is TRBJ2-3, the V gene TRBV28; 13 positions match TRBD2. The sequence came from a woman between 18 and 30 years old who had recovered from COVID-19. The CDR3, as DNA: TGTGCCAGCAGCCTATTCGGGACTAGCGGGGTCCTTAGCACAGATACGCAGTATTTT. Translation: CASSLFGTSGVLSTDTQYF.